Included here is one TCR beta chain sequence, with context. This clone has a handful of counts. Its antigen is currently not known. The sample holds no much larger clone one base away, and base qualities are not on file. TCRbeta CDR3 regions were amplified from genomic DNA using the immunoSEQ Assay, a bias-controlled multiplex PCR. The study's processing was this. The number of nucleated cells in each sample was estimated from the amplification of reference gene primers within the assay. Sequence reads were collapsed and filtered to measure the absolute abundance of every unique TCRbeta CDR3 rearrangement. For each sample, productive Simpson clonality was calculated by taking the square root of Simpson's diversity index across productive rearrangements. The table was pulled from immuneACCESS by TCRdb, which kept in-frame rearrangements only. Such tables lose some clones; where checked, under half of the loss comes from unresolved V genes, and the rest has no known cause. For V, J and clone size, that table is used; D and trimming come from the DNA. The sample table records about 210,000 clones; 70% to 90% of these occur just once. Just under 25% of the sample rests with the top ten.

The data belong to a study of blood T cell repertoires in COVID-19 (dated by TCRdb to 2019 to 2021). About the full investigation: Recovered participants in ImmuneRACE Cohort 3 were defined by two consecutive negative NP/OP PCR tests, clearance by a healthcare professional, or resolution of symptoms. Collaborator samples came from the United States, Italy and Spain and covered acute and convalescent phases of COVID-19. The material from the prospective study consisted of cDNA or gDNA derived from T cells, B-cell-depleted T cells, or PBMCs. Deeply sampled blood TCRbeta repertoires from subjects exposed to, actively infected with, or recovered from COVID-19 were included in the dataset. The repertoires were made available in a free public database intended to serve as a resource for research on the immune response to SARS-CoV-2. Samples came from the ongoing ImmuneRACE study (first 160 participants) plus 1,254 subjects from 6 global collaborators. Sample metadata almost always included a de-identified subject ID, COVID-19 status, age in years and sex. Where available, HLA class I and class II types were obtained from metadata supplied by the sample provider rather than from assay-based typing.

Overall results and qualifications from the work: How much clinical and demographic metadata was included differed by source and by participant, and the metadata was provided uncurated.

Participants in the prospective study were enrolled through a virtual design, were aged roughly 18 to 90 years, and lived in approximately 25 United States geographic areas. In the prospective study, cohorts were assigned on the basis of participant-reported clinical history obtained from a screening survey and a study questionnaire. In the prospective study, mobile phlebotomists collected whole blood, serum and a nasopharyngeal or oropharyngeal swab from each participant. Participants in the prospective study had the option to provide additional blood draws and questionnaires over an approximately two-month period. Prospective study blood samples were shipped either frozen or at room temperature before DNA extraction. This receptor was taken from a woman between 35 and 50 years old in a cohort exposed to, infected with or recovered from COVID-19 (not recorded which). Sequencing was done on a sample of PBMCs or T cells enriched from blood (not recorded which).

The nucleotide sequence reads TGTGCCAGCAGCGTAGACGGCAGGGGAACCTACGAGCAGTACTTC. It is translated as CASSVDGRGTYEQYF. The rearrangement joined TRBV9 to TRBJ2-7; D gene: possibly TRBD1, on 6 matching bases. The cysteine opens and the phenylalanine closes a CDR3 of 15 amino acids. The read is trimmed to its CDR3 DNA, 45 bases read in frame from base 1. According to the germline V gene, CDR1 reads SGDLS and CDR2 reads YYNGEE. The V and J ends are trimmed by 0 bases and 2 bases, leaving 12 bases between them.